This entry is about one TCR beta chain. Its target is not known. The record originates from a study of human versus mouse CDR3 diversity and MHC coevolution. Only in-frame clones appear in the TCRdb table, and some are missing; sequencing was by immunoSEQ multiplex PCR. Here the sample spans more than 60,000 clones, 85% to 95% being singletons. Findings and limits, study-wide: Most of the three human donors had the lowest clonal inequality. In humans, T-cell selection involved several MHC II alleles. Compared with mice, human CDR3s carried more deletions and insertions on average.

The CDR3 is 17 residues long. The V gene's germline CDR1 is LNHDA and CDR2 SQIVND (reference sequence). Trimming removed 5 bases at V and 7 bases at J, with 26 bases between. The specimen sequenced was naive CD4+ T cells from blood. Subset noted: CD45RO-negative CD62L-positive naive CD4 T cells. The chain uses TRBV19 and TRBJ2-5, with a tentative D call TRBD1 (6 bases). The clonotype comes from a person aged 25 to 75 in good health. The CDR3 here is CASSSHTRTETAGTQYF. In nucleotides, the CDR3 is TGTGCCAGTAGTTCCCACACTCGGACAGAAACCGCCGGGACCCAGTACTTC. Full variable domain (rest looked up from reference TRBV19 and TRBJ2-5): DGGITQSPKYLFRKEGQNVTLSCEQNLNHDAMYWYRQDPGQGLRLIYYSQIVNDFQKGDIAEGYSVSREKKESFPLTVTSAQKNPTAFYLCASSSHTRTETAGTQYFGPGTRLLVL.